This T cell receptor (beta chain) stems from a study of shared clonotypes between healthy human individuals. Germline loops: CDR1 SGHNT, CDR2 YYREEE (reference sequence). The ends were cut back, 0 bases at V and 0 bases at J, with 13 bases in the middle. The CDR3 contains 16 residues. TCRdb's table, derived via immunoSEQ multiplex PCR, lists solely in-frame clones and lacks some. The sample includes some 2 million clones, about 95% of them seen just once. CD45RO-negative, CCR7-positively selected cells formed the naive CD8 fraction, excluding terminally differentiated effector memory CD45RA+ cells. This receptor was taken from a man between 18 and 35 years old in good health. Sequenced input: naive CD8+ T cells sorted from blood. V gene TRBV5-4 combines with J gene TRBJ2-7; either TRBD1 or TRBD2 may supply D (6 bases each). The CDR3: CASSLEGGSGSYEQYF. The CDR3 coding sequence is TGTGCCAGCAGCTTGGAGGGGGGCAGTGGCTCCTACGAGCAGTACTTC.